The table lists the clone carrying this T cell receptor (beta chain) with a count of one. As yet, its antigen is unknown. 60 Vbeta and 13 Jbeta primers were used in PCR. TCRdb keeps only in-frame clones here, not all; method: immunoSEQ multiplex PCR. The sample comprises roughly 98,000 clones, roughly 79% of which are singletons, and 2.5% to 3.5% rests with the top ten. This record belongs to a study of cytomegalovirus exposure and HLA in healthy donors. Germline CDR1 DFQATT, CDR2 SNEGSKA (reference sequence). V was cut by 3 bases and J by 6 bases, with 6 bases left in between. CDR3 length equals 11 residues. Notes on the study in general: Cytomegalovirus association was assigned to about 150 TCR beta chains. In a later analysis, specific HLA alleles were associated with over 15,000 TCR beta sequences at a 0.05 false discovery rate.

The chain joins TRBV20-1 to TRBJ2-1, with D possibly being TRBD1 (6 bases). The sample consisted of PBMCs. The receptor was isolated from a female donor in good health and CMV-seropositive. The CDR3 loop reads CSARGANEQFF. Written as DNA, the CDR3 is TGCAGTGCTAGGGGGGCCAATGAGCAGTTCTTC.